One sample yielded the 10 T cell receptor beta chains listed below, sequenced in a study of T-cell memory formation after mild COVID-19. TCRdb recomputed calls from the 5' RACE reads with MiXCR, one row per CDR3 protein. The sample contains roughly 240,000 distinct CDR3 sequences, 15% to 20% of which appear only once. What was sequenced was PBMCs or a T cell subset sorted from them (not recorded which). These receptor sequences come from a man aged 18 to 29 who had mild COVID-19 (a few samples of this study predate the infection). Cell type and time point are not known.

V gene TRBV5-5 combines with J gene TRBJ1-5; 8 nucleotides line up with TRBD1. With V trimmed by 4 bases and J by 6 bases, 0 bases remained unmatched. The CDR3 extends over 12 amino acids. The germline gives CDR1 SGHKS, CDR2 YYEKEE (reference sequence). CDR3 DNA: TGTGCCAGCAGCCAGGGGGCTCAGCCCCAGCATTTT. This encodes CASSQGAQPQHF.

This clonotype was observed many times. The chain has TRBV7-2 and TRBJ1-2; D unclear. V lost 5 bases to trimming and J lost 8 bases, with 18 bases between them. Germline V CDR1 and CDR2: SGHTA, FQGNSA. The CDR3 has 14 residues. In DNA, the CDR3 is TGTGCCAGCAGCCCCCGATGGGAGGGCGGAGGCTACACCTTC. Protein product: CASSPRWEGGGYTF.

The chain recombines TRBV7-9 with TRBJ1-5; D is ambiguous. CDR3 size: 14 residues. Germline loops: CDR1 SEHNR, CDR2 FQNEAQ (reference sequence). V was trimmed by 3 bases and J by 1 base, leaving 7 bases between them. CDR3: CASSLLGSNQPQHF. DNA of the CDR3: TGTGCCAGCAGCTTGTTGGGGAGCAATCAGCCCCAGCATTTT. Based on the CDR3 plus reference TRBV7-9 and TRBJ1-5, the full variable domain is DTGVSQNPRHKITKRGQNVTFRCDPISEHNRLYWYRQTLGQGPEFLTYFQNEAQLEKSRLLSDRFSAERPKGSFSTLEIQRTEQGDSAMYLCASSLLGSNQPQHFGDGTRLSIL.

This clonotype occurred a few times. This sequence joins TRBV20-1 and TRBJ2-7; TRBD1 might be the D (6 bases). The ends were cut back, 4 bases at V and 7 bases at J, with 17 bases in the middle. From germline, CDR1 is DFQATT and CDR2 SNEGSKA (reference sequence). CDR3 length: 13 amino acids. The DNA of the CDR3 is TGCAGTGCTAACCCGACAGGCACTCCGGAGCAGTACTTC. It codes for CSANPTGTPEQYF.

This rearrangement joins TRBV12-3 or TRBV12-4 to TRBJ1-4; D not certain. Trimming shortened V by 3 bases and J by 6 bases, and 8 bases separated the two germline ends. The CDR3 extends over 13 amino acids. CDR3 sequence: CASSLLVYEKLFF. CDR3 sequence (DNA): TGTGCCAGCAGTTTGTTGGTTTATGAAAAACTGTTTTTT.

In this sample, this clonotype turned up a few times. The rearrangement uses TRBV6-2 or TRBV6-3 and TRBJ1-5; 8 nucleotides align to TRBD1. J lost 5 bases, V lost 6 bases, and 3 bases had no gene match. The CDR3 contains 13 residues. The V gene's germline CDR1 is MNHEY and CDR2 SVGEGT. CDR3 sequence reads: CASRQTGDQPQHF. In DNA, the CDR3 is TGTGCCAGCAGACAGACAGGGGATCAGCCCCAGCATTTT.

This clonotype was counted many times. The rearrangement joins TRBV12-3 or TRBV12-4 to TRBJ1-1, with TRBD1 matching 9 bases. CDR3 size: 14 residues. The V and J ends lost 6 bases and 1 base, in that order; junction bases with no gene match: 3. The CDR3 DNA reads as TGTGCCAGCAGACCGGGACAGGGGAACACTGAAGCTTTCTTT. Translated: CASRPGQGNTEAFF.

The chain carries TRBV27 and TRBJ1-4; TRBD1 agrees at 8 bases. The junction had 2 bases not matched to a gene; V was cut back by 6 bases and J by 5 bases. This CDR3 comprises 13 residues. From germline, CDR1 is MNHEY and CDR2 SMNVEV (reference sequence). CDR3 nucleotides: TGTGCCAGCAGAAGACAGGGGAATGAAAAACTGTTTTTT. Encoded protein: CASRRQGNEKLFF.

The V gene is TRBV28, the J gene TRBJ1-1; D unresolved. The V end lost 5 bases, the J end lost 10 bases, and 20 bases lay between the germline ends. Germline V gene data show CDR1 as MDHEN and CDR2 as SYDVKM. The CDR3 contains 14 residues. CDR3 loop: CASSPHTRPTAAFF. In nucleotides, the CDR3 is TGTGCCAGCAGTCCCCACACCCGACCCACAGCAGCTTTCTTT.

This clonotype showed up just a few times. The gene calls are TRBV7-2 and TRBJ2-5; TRBD2 matches at 8 bases. The CDR3 is made up of 16 amino acids. The V gene end was trimmed by 1 base and the J gene end by 1 base; junction bases not matched to a gene: 5. Germline assignment: CDR1 SGHTA and CDR2 FQGNSA. CDR3 sequence reads: CASSLVSSGFQETQYF. The CDR3 nucleotides are TGTGCCAGCAGCTTAGTATCTAGCGGGTTCCAAGAGACCCAGTACTTC. The variable domain in full, with the rest retrieved from reference TRBV7-2 and TRBJ2-5, is GAGVSQSPSNKVTEKGKDVELRCDPISGHTALYWYRQSLGQGLEFLIYFQGNSAPDKSGLPSDRFSAERTGGSVSTLTIQRTQQEDSAVYLCASSLVSSGFQETQYFGPGTRLLVL.